Below, one T cell receptor (beta chain) is given with its context. The sample comes from a study of radiotherapy plus CTLA-4 blockade in lung cancer. The assay was immunoSEQ multiplex PCR, and TCRdb's table has in-frame clones only and misses some. The sample has approximately 89,000 clones; around 79% are singletons. This CDR3 has 16 residues. Losses at the gene ends were 1 base for V and 2 bases for J; bases not matched to a gene: 6. Germline lookup yields CDR1 LNHDA and CDR2 SQIVND (reference sequence). The receptor comes from a human donor with non-small cell lung cancer who had a partial response to radiotherapy plus ipilimumab. Some clones in this sample may be carry-over from other donors' samples. The source material was peripheral blood, sampled from a patient treated with radiotherapy plus ipilimumab. This sequence joins TRBV19 and TRBJ2-7; 9 bases agree with TRBD2. This CDR3 reads CASSIVGSGSAYEQYF. The DNA of the CDR3 is TGTGCCAGTAGTATAGTAGGTAGCGGGAGTGCCTACGAGCAGTACTTC.